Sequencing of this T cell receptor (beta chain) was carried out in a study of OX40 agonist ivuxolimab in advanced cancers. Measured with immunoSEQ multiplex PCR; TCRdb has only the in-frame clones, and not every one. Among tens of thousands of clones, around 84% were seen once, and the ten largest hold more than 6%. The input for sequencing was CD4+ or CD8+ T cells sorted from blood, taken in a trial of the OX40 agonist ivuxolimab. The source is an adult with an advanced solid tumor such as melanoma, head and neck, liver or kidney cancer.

The CDR3 loop is CASSNEGGRPSSYEQYV. The DNA of the CDR3 is TGTGCCAGCAGCAATGAGGGCGGCCGACCGTCCTCCTACGAGCAGTACGTC. The chain is built from TRBV21-1 and TRBJ2-7; TRBD2 is the table's D call, not checked against the DNA. TRBV21-1 counts as a pseudogene. The CDR3 length is 17 residues.